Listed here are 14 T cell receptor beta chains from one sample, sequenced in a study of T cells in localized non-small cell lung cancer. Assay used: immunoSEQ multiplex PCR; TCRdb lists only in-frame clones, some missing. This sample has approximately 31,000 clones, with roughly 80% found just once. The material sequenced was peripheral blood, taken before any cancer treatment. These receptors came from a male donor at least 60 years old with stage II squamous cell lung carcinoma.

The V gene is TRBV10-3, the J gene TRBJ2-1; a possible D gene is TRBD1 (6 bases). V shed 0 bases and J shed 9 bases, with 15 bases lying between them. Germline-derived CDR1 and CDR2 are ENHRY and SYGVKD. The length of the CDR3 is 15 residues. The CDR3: CAISESTRVDSEQFF. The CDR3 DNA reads TGTGCCATCAGTGAGTCGACCAGGGTGGACAGTGAGCAGTTCTTC.

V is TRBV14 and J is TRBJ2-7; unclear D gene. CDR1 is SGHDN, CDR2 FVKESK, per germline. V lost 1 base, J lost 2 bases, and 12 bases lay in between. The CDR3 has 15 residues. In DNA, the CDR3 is TGTGCCAGCAGCCAAGTCCACTATCCAACCTACGAGCAGTACTTC. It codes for CASSQVHYPTYEQYF.

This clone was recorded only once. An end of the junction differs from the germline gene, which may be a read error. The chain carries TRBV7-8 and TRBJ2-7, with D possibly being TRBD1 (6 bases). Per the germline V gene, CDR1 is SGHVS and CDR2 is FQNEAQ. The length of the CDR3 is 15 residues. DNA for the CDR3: TGTGTCAGCAGCTCGATCCCCGGGACACTTCACGGGCAGTACTTC. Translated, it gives CVSSSIPGTLHGQYF.

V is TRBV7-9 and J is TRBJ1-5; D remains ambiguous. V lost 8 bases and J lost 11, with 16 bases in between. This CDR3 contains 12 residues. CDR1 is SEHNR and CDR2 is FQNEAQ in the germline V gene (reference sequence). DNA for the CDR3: TGTGCCAGCGGTGACACGTCAATGACCCAGCATTTT. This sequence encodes CASGDTSMTQHF.

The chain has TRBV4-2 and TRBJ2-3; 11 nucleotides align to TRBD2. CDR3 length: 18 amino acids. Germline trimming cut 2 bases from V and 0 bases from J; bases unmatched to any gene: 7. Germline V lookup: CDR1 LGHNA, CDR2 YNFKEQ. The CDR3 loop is CASSQRSGRAMSTDTQYF. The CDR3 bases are TGTGCCAGCAGCCAACGTAGCGGGAGGGCCATGAGCACAGATACGCAGTATTTT.

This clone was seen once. CDR3 sequence reads: CASSPRGRSDYGYTF. The CDR3 nucleotides read TGCGCCAGCAGCCCCCGGGGCAGGAGTGACTATGGCTACACCTTC. The gene calls are TRBV5-1 and TRBJ1-2, with D perhaps TRBD1 (5 bases). Trimming left V 4 bases short and J 3 bases short, with 16 bases between. The CDR3 spans 15 residues. Germline loops: CDR1 SGHRS, CDR2 YFSETQ.

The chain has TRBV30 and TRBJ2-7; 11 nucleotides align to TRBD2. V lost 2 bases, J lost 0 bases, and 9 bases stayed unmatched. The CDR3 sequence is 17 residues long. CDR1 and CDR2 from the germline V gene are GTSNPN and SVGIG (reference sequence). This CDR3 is CAWSPPGTSGYSYEQYF. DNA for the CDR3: TGTGCCTGGAGTCCCCCCGGGACTAGCGGCTACTCCTACGAGCAGTACTTC.

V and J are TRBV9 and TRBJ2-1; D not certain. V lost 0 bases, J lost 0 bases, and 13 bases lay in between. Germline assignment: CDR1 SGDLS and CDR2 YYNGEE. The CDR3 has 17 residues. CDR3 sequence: CASSVAPAASSYNEQFF. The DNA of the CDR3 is TGTGCCAGCAGCGTAGCTCCCGCGGCAAGCTCCTACAATGAGCAGTTCTTC.

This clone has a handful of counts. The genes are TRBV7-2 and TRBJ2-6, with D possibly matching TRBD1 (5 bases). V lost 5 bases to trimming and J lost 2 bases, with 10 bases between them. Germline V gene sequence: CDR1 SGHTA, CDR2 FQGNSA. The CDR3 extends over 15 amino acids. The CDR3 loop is CASSPQGAGANVLTF. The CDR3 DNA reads TGTGCCAGCAGCCCCCAGGGTGCTGGGGCCAACGTCCTGACTTTC.

The CDR3 reads CASSLGQSSYEQYF. For the CDR3, the DNA is TGTGCCAGCAGCCTCGGACAGAGCTCCTACGAGCAGTACTTC. The chain uses TRBV9 and TRBJ2-7; D might be TRBD1 (6 bases). The germline V and J ends were trimmed by 4 bases and 0 bases, with 11 bases remaining between them. Germline lookup yields CDR1 SGDLS and CDR2 YYNGEE. The CDR3 spans 14 residues.

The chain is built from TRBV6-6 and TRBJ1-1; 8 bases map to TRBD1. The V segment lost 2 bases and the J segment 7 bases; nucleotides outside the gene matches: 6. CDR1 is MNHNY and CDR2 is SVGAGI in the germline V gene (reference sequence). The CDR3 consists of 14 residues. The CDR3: CASSYLGTGHEAFF. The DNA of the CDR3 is TGTGCCAGCAGTTACCTGGGGACAGGTCATGAAGCTTTCTTT.

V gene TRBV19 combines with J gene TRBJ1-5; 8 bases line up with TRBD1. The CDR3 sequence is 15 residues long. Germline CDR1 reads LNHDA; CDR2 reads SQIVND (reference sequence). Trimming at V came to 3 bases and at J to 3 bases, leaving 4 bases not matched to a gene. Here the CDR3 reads CASSIGRGPNQPQHF. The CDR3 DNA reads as TGTGCCAGTAGTATTGGCAGGGGGCCCAATCAGCCCCAGCATTTT.

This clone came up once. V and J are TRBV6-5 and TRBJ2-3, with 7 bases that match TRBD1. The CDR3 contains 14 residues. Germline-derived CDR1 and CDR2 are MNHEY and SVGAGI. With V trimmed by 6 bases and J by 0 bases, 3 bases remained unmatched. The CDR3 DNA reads TGTGCCAGCAGACAGGGACAGAGCACAGATACGCAGTATTTT. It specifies CASRQGQSTDTQYF.

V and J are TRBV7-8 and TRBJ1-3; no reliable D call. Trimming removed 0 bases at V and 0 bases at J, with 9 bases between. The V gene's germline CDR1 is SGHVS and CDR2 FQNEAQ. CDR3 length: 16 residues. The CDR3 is CASSLAQRSSGNTIYF. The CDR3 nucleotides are TGTGCCAGCAGCTTAGCGCAAAGGAGCTCTGGAAACACCATATATTTT.